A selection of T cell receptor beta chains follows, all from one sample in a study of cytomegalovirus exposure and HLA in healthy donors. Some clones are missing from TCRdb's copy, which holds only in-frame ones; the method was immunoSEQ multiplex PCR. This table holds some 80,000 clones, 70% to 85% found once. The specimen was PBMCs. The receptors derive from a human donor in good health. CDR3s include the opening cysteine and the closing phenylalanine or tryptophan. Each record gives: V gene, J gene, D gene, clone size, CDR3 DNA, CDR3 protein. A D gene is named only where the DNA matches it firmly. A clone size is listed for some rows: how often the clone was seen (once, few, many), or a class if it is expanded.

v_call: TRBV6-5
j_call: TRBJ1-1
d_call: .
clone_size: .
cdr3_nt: TGTGCCAGCAACCGAGGGATGAACACTGAAGCTTTCTTT
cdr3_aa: CASNRGMNTEAFF

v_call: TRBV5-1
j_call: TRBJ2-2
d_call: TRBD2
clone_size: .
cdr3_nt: TGCGCCAGCAGCTTGATCGGCGGGGGGGCCGACACCGGGGAGCTGTTTTTT
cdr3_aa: CASSLIGGGADTGELFF

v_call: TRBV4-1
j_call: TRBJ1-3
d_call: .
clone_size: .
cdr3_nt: TGCGCCAGCAGCCAAGTAGATATCTCTGGAAACACCATATATTTT
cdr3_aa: CASSQVDISGNTIYF

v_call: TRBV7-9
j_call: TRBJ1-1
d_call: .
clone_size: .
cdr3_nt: TGTGCCAGCTCTCGGGGGGGGGCAGGTGGGGTCACTGAAGCTTTCTTT
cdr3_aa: CASSRGGAGGVTEAFF

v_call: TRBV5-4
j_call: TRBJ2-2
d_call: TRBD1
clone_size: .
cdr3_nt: TGTGCCAGCAGCTTTAGGACAGGGACCGGGGAGCTGTTTTTT
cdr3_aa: CASSFRTGTGELFF

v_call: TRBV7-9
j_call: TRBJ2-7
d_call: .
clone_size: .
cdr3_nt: TGTGCCAGCAGCTTTGACAGGTACGAGCAGTACTTC
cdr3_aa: CASSFDRYEQYF

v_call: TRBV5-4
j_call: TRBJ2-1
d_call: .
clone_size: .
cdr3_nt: TGTGCCAGCAGCTCGGGGGTGCTGAATGAGCAGTTCTTC
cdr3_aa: CASSSGVLNEQFF

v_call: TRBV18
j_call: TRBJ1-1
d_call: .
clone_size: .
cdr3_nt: TGTGCCAGCTCACCCAGGGACACCGGTGACACTGAAGCTTTCTTT
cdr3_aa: CASSPRDTGDTEAFF

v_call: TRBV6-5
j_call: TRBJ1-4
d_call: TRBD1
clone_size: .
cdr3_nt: TGTGCCATTGGCAGGGGGACGGATGAAAAACTGTTTTTT
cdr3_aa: CAIGRGTDEKLFF

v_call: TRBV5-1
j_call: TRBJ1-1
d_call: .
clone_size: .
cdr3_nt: TGCGCCAGCAGCTTATTTGACACACGGAACACTGAAGCTTTCTTT
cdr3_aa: CASSLFDTRNTEAFF

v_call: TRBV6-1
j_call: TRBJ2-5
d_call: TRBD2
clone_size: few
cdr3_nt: TGTGCCAGCTGTCTTCTAGCGGGGGGGCAAGAGACCCAGTACTTC
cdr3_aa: CASCLLAGGQETQYF

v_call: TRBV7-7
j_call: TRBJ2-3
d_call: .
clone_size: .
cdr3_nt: TGTGCTAGCACCAACCGATCCGGGGGGCATTACACAGATACGCAGTATTTT
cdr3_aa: CASTNRSGGHYTDTQYF

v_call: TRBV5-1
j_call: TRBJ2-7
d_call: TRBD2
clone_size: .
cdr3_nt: TGCGCCAGCAGCCTCACAGGGACTAGCGGGGGGCTACGGGAGCAGTACTTC
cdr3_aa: CASSLTGTSGGLREQYF

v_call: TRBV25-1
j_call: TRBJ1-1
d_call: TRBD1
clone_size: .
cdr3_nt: TGTGCCAGCAGTAAATTAGGGACAGCTTCGAACACTGAAGCTTTCTTT
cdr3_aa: CASSKLGTASNTEAFF

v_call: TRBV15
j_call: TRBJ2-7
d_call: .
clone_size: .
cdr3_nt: TGTGCCACCAGCAGAGATAGCCCCCCGTACGAGCAGTACTTC
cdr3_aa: CATSRDSPPYEQYF

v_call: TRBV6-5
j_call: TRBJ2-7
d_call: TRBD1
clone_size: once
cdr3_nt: TGTGCCAGCAGTTCCCTAGACAGGGTCTACGAGCAGTACTTC
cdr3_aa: CASSSLDRVYEQYF

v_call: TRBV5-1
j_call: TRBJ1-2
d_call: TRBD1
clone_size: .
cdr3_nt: TGCGCCAGCAGGGATTCCGGGACAGGGGCCGTTGGCTACCCCTTC
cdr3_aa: CASRDSGTGAVGYPF

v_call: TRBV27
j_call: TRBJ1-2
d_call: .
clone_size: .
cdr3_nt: TGTGCCAGCAGTTTCAGCGGAGGCTATGGCTACACCTTC
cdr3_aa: CASSFSGGYGYTF

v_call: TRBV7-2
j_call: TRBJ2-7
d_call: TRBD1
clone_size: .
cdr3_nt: TGTGCCAGCAGCGAGAGGGACAGTGCCTACGAGCAGTACTTC
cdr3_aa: CASSERDSAYEQYF

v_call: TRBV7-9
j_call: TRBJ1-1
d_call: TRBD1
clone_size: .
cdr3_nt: TGTGCCAGCAGCAAAACAGGGGGTAGCACTGAAGCTTTCTTT
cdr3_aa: CASSKTGGSTEAFF

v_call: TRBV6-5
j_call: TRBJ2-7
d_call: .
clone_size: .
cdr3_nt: TGTGCCAGCAGTTATACTAGCAGGCGAGCCTACGAGCAGTACTTC
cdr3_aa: CASSYTSRRAYEQYF

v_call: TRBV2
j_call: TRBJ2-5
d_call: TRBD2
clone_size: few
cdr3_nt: TGTGCCAGCGGGCGGACTAGGGGTCAAGAGACCCAGTACTTC
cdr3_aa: CASGRTRGQETQYF

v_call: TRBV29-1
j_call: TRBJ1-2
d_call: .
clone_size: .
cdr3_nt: TGCAGCGTTCGAGACGGGGAGGGCTACACCTTC
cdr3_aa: CSVRDGEGYTF

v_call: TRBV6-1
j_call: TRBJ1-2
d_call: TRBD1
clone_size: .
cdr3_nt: TGTGCCAGCAGCCGGGACAGAAACTATGGCTACACCTTC
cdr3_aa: CASSRDRNYGYTF

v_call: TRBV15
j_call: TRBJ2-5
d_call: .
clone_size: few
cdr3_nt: TGTGCCACCAGCAGAGGGGGACACCCATTACAAGAGACCCAGTACTTC
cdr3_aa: CATSRGGHPLQETQYF

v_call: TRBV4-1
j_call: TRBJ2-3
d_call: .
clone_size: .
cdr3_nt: TGCGCCAGCAGCCAAGGAGTGGGGGCCCGGGGAGATACGCAGTATTTT
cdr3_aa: CASSQGVGARGDTQYF

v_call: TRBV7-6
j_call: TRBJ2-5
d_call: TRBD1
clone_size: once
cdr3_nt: TGTGCCAGCAGCTGGGGGACAGGAGAACAAGAGACCCAGTACTTC
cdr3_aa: CASSWGTGEQETQYF

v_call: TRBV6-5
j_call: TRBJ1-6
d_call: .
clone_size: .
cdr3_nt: TGTGCCAGCAGTTACGATCAGAATTCACCCCTCCACTTT
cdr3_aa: CASSYDQNSPLHF

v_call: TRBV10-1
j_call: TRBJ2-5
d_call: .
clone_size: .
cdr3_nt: TGCGCCAGCAGTGCTGGGCAGGGGAAGGGGACCCAGTACTTC
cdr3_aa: CASSAGQGKGTQYF

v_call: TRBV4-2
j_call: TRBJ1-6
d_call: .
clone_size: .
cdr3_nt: TGTGCCAGCAGCCAAGAGGGTCCCGGGGCACCCCTCCACTTT
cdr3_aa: CASSQEGPGAPLHF

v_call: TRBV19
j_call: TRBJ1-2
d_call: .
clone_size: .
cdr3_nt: TGTGCCAGTAGTGTGGCATTAAACTATGGCTACACCTTC
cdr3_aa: CASSVALNYGYTF

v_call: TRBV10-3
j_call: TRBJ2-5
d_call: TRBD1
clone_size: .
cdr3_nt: TGTGCCATCAGAACGGGACAGGGGGCCTCATCGGAGGAGCAGTACTTC
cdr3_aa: CAIRTGQGASSEEQYF

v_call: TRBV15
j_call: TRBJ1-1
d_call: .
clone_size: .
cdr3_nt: TGTGCCACCAGCAGAGAAGCCTTCACTGAAGCTTTCTTT
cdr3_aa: CATSREAFTEAFF

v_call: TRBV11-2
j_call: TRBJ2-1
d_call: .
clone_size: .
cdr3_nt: TGTGCCAGCAGCCCTCGGACGGGGGTCCCTTACAATGAGCAGTTCTTC
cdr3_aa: CASSPRTGVPYNEQFF

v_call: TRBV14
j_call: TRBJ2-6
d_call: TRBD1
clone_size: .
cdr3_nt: TGTGCCAGCAGCCAAGCCAGGGGGCTGAATCCCTCTGGGGCCAACGTCCTGACTTTC
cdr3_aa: CASSQARGLNPSGANVLTF

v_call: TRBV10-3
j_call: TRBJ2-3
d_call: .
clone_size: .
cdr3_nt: TGTGCCATCGCTGGAGGGAACGGAGATACGCAGTATTTT
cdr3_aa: CAIAGGNGDTQYF

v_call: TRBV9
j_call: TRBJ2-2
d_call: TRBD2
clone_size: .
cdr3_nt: TGTGCCAGCAGCCCACGGGGACTAGCGGGGTACACCGGGGAGCTGTTTTTT
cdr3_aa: CASSPRGLAGYTGELFF

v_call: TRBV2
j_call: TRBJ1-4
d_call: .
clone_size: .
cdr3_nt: TGTGCCAGCAGTGTTCGGAGGGTAGGGAGTACTAATGAAAAACTGTTTTTT
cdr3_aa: CASSVRRVGSTNEKLFF

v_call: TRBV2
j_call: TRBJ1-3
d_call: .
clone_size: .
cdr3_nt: TGTGCCAGCATTACAGGGCCTGGAAACACCATATATTTT
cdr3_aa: CASITGPGNTIYF

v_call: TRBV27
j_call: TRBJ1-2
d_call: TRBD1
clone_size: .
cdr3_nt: TGTGCCAGCAGTCTAACGTGGGACAGGGGTTCTGGCTACACCTTC
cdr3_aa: CASSLTWDRGSGYTF

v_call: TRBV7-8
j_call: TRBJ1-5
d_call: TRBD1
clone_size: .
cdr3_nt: TGTGCCAGCAGCAATCGGGACAGACTTAGCAATCAGCCCCAGCATTTT
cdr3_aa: CASSNRDRLSNQPQHF

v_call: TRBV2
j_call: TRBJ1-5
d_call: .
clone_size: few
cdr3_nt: TGTGCCAGCAACCTGGGGGCAGGGGATCAGCCCCAGCATTTT
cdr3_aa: CASNLGAGDQPQHF

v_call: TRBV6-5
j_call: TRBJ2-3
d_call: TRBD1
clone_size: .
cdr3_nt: TGTGCCAGCAGTTACCTGGGGACAGGGGGCAGAGATACGCAGTATTTT
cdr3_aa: CASSYLGTGGRDTQYF

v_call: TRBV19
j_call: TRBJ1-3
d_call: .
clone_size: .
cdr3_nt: TGTGCCAGTAGCCCGATAACACTGGAGGCCTCAAACACCATATATTTT
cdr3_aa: CASSPITLEASNTIYF

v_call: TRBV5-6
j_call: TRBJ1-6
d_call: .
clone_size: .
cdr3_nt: TGTGCCAGCAGCTTGGTCGGCAGGCCACCCCTCAACTTT
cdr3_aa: CASSLVGRPPLNF

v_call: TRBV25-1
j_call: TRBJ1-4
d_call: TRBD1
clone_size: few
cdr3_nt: TGTGCCAGCACAGGGACAGGGAAGTGGGAAGGCGAAAAACTGTTTTTT
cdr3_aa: CASTGTGKWEGEKLFF

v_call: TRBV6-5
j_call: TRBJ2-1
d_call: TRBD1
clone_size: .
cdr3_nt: TGTGCCAGCAGTTACTCGGGGACAGGGAAAAGTGAGCAGTTCTTC
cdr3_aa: CASSYSGTGKSEQFF

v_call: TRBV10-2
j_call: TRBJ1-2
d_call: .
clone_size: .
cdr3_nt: TGCGCCAGCAGTGAAGCAAACTATGGCTACACCTTC
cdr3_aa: CASSEANYGYTF

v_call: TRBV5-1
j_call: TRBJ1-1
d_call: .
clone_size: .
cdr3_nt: TGCGCCAGCAGCTTTATCGGGGGTGGGACTGAAGCTTTCTTT
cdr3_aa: CASSFIGGGTEAFF

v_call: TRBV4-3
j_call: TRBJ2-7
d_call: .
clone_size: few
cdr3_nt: TGCGCCAGCAGCCAAGAATCCGCAGGGGCCCACGAGCAGTACTTC
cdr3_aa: CASSQESAGAHEQYF

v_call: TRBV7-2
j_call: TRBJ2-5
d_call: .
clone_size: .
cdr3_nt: TGTGCCAGCAGCTTAGGCGTCAGAGGGGAGACCCAGTACTTC
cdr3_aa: CASSLGVRGETQYF

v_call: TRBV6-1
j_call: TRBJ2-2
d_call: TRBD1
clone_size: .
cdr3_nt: TGTGCCAGCAGTGCCGGGACAGCCGGCCCGGGGGAGCTGTTTTTT
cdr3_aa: CASSAGTAGPGELFF

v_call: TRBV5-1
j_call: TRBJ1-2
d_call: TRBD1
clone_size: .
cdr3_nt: TGCGCCAGCAGCTTGGCGACTTTCGGACAGGGCAATAATGGCTACACCTTC
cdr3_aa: CASSLATFGQGNNGYTF

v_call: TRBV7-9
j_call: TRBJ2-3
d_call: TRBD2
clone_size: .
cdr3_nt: TGTTCCAGCAGAGTCCTAGCGGGGGATTTCACAGATACGCAGTATTTT
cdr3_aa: CSSRVLAGDFTDTQYF

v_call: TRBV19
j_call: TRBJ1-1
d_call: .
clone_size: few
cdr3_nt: TGTGCCAGTAGTATAGGACGGGAATTCACTGAAGCTTTCTTT
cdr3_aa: CASSIGREFTEAFF

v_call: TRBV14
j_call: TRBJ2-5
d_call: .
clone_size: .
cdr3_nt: TGTGCCAGCAGTACTAACAGGGAGACCCAGTACTTC
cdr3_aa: CASSTNRETQYF